This TCR beta chain was observed in a study of cytotoxic CD8 clonotypes in ibrutinib-treated CLL. The V end was cut by 5 bases, the J end by 0 bases, with 17 bases between. CDR1 and CDR2 from the germline V gene are SGHTA and FQGNSA. The CDR3 runs 16 residues. T cells were sequenced at a targeted depth of 1 in 200,000 to 1 in 1 million. Repertoires were generated with immunoSEQ multiplex PCR, while TCRdb's copy carries only in-frame clones and drops some. Among around 130,000 clones listed, around four fifths were seen once. The TCR sequence derives from a human donor with chronic lymphocytic leukemia. This specimen was PBMCs, taken after 24 months of ibrutinib treatment. The chain recombines TRBV7-2 with TRBJ2-7, with D possibly TRBD1 on 6 matching bases. The CDR3 DNA reads TGTGCCAGCAGCCCGGACAGTTCCACGAGCTCCTACGAGCAGTACTTC. Translating gives CASSPDSSTSSYEQYF.